This TCR beta chain emerged from a study of blood T cell repertoires in COVID-19. Study-wide background: From T cells, B-cell-depleted T cells, or PBMCs came the material, which was cDNA or gDNA.

The germline V gene encodes CDR1 MDHEN and CDR2 SYDVKM. This CDR3 spans 13 amino acids. V dropped 5 bases and J dropped 8; count of bases not matched to a gene: 7. Sequenced by immunoSEQ multiplex PCR; TCRdb stores in-frame clones only, minus some. The table shows under 300,000 clones, with roughly 85% occurring only once. This clone was picked up a small number of times. Source material: peripheral blood. This chain uses TRBV28 with TRBJ1-2; TRBD1 matches at 8 bases. The clonotype was recovered from a woman aged 45 to 65 who had recovered from COVID-19. The CDR3 DNA reads TGTGCCAGCAGTCCATGGACAGGGAAAGGCTACACCTTC. Its translation: CASSPWTGKGYTF.